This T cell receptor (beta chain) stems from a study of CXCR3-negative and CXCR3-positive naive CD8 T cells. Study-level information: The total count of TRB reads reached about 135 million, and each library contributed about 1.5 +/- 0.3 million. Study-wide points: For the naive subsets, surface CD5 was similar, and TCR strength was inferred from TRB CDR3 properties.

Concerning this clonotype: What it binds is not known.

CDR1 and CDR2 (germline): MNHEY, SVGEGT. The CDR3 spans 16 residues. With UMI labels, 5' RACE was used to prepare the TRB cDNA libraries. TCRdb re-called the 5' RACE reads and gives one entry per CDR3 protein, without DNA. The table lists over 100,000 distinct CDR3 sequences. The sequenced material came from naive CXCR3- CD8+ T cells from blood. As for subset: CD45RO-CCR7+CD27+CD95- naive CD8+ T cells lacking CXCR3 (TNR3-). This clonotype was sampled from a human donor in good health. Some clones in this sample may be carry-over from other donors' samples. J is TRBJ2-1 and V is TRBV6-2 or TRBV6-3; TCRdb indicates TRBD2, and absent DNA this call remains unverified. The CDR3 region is CASSLGGLARNNEQFF.